The 10 T cell receptor beta chains reported below all come from one sample, sequenced in a study of blood T cell repertoires in COVID-19. Libraries were prepared by immunoSEQ multiplex PCR; TCRdb keeps only in-frame clonotypes and omits some of them. This sample yields fewer than 200,000 clones, of which approximately 79% are seen a single time; approximately 4.7% belongs to the top ten. The sequencing sample was made of PBMCs or T cells enriched from blood (not recorded which). These receptors were taken from a woman aged 55-75 years with acute COVID-19.

The chain carries TRBV3-1 (or the pseudogene TRBV3-2) and TRBJ2-7; 11 positions agree with TRBD2. The CDR3 runs 14 residues. Germline CDR1 and CDR2: LGHDT and YNNKEL (reference sequence). V lost 11 bases, J lost 4 bases, and 10 bases stayed unmatched. The CDR3 loop is CARPSGGKEYEQYV. CDR3 DNA sequence: TGTGCCCGACCTAGCGGGGGGAAGGAGTACGAGCAGTACGTC.

The chain carries TRBV21-1 and TRBJ2-7; the D segment call TRBD2 is taken from the table without a DNA check. TRBV21-1 is noted as a pseudogene. CDR3 length: 13 residues. The CDR3 is CASSKWGGREQYF. CDR3 nucleotides: TGTGCCAGCAGCAAGTGGGGAGGGAGGGAGCAGTACTTC.

This clone has a single count. The chain is built from TRBV9 and TRBJ1-1, with 7 bases lining up with TRBD1. The CDR3 extends over 19 amino acids. The V segment lost 2 bases and the J segment 0 bases; nucleotides outside the gene matches: 16. Germline values: CDR1 SGDLS, CDR2 YYNGEE. The CDR3 is CASSVLQGSLGNMNTEAFF. Written as DNA, the CDR3 is TGTGCCAGCAGCGTCCTACAGGGGTCACTTGGAAACATGAACACTGAAGCTTTCTTT.

The chain combines TRBV9 with TRBJ2-1; 11 positions match TRBD2. Germline CDR1 reads SGDLS; CDR2 reads YYNGEE. The CDR3 is 15 amino acids. Losses at the gene ends were 4 bases for V and 7 bases for J; bases not matched to a gene: 7. CDR3 nucleotides: TGTGCCAGCAGCCAGTTTAGCGGGGGGGCGAATGAGCAGTTCTTC. Translating gives CASSQFSGGANEQFF.

This clone was picked up a small number of times. The chain has TRBV5-1 and TRBJ2-3; perhaps TRBD1 as D (5 bases). This CDR3 is 11 amino acids long. V was trimmed by 4 bases and J by 8 bases, leaving 8 bases between them. CDR1 SGHRS and CDR2 YFSETQ come from the germline V gene. As DNA, the CDR3 is TGCGCCAGCAGCCCCAGGGTTACGCAGTATTTT. Translation: CASSPRVTQYF.

This chain joins TRBV7-9 and TRBJ1-4; 7 bases match TRBD1. J lost 2 bases, V lost 0 bases, and 6 bases had no gene match. Germline CDR1 SEHNR, CDR2 FQNEAQ (reference sequence). There are 17 residues in the CDR3. The CDR3 coding sequence is TGTGCCAGCAGCTTAGCGCGGGGCAGGGGGACTAATGAAAAACTGTTTTTT. Amino acid sequence: CASSLARGRGTNEKLFF.

V gene TRBV19 combines with J gene TRBJ1-1; D might be TRBD1 (6 bases). This CDR3 spans 16 amino acids. Looked up from germline, CDR1 is LNHDA and CDR2 is SQIVND (reference sequence). Trimming removed 5 bases from V and 6 bases from J, with 22 bases in between. In DNA, the CDR3 is TGTGCCAGTAGTTGGCGGGGGCTAACAGGGAAGGCTGAAGCTTTCTTT. Protein sequence: CASSWRGLTGKAEAFF.

The chain joins TRBV5-6 to TRBJ2-5; 9 bases are a match to TRBD1. The J segment lost 5 bases and the V segment lost 3 bases, leaving 14 bases of the junction unmatched. This CDR3 region has 17 residues. Germline CDR1 and CDR2: SGHDT and YYEEEE. DNA of the CDR3: TGTGCCAGCAGCTGGGGGCCGGGACAGGGCATTGGGGAGACCCAGTACTTC. It codes for CASSWGPGQGIGETQYF.

The chain links TRBV11-2 to TRBJ2-5; 7 positions match TRBD2. V was pared by 6 bases and J by 4 bases, with 14 bases of the junction left unmatched. The CDR3 runs to 16 residues. Germline V gene sequence: CDR1 SGHAT, CDR2 FQNNGV. In nucleotides, the CDR3 is TGTGCCAGCAGAGAACCAAGACTAGCCGACGGAGAGACCCAGTACTTC. It encodes CASREPRLADGETQYF.

The chain couples TRBV6-2 or TRBV6-3 to TRBJ1-3; 9 bases fit TRBD1. The CDR3 covers 14 residues. Trimming cost V 6 bases and J 12 bases; bases outside gene matches: 12. Germline assignment: CDR1 MNHEY and CDR2 SVGEGT. The CDR3 here is CASSPSGQGPVIYF. CDR3 coding DNA: TGTGCCAGCAGCCCATCGGGACAGGGACCGGTCATATATTTT.